This T cell receptor (beta chain) came from a study of shared clonotypes between healthy human individuals. Study in general: CD8 memory received one plate per donor, CD8 naive two, CD4 memory three and CD4 naive three.

Positive CCR7 selection of CD45RO-negative cells yielded the naive CD8 cells, and terminally differentiated effector memory CD45RA+ cells were excluded. Broader study findings: Rarefaction showed that sequencing of sorted subsets was incomplete (despite large depth). A generally larger estimated richness was seen in naive subsets than in memory subsets. With a handful of donors compared, roughly 5% of naive CD4 clonotypes were shared.

Clones were sequenced by immunoSEQ multiplex PCR, and TCRdb holds only the in-frame ones, with some missing. This sample has about 2.2 million clones, with 93% found just once. Turning to this clone: What it binds is unknown.

Per germline, CDR1 SEHNR and CDR2 FQNEAQ (reference sequence). V lost 5 bases and J lost 6, with 11 bases in between. The CDR3 totals 13 residues. The chain has TRBV7-9 and TRBJ2-1; D uncertain. The receptor was derived from a young man in good health. Some clones in this sample may be carry-over from other donors' samples. The sequenced sample consisted of naive CD8+ T cells from PBMCs. CDR3: CASSPTAINEQFF. The CDR3 bases are TGTGCCAGCAGCCCCACCGCTATCAATGAGCAGTTCTTC.